Following are 24 T cell receptor beta chains from one sample sequenced in a study of blood T cell repertoires in COVID-19. Assay: immunoSEQ multiplex PCR; the TCRdb copy retains only in-frame clones and omits some. Counted here are hundreds of thousands of clones, around 89% occurring once; the ten biggest clones make up more than 0.8%. Specimen: PBMCs or T cells enriched from blood (not recorded which). These receptors all come from a man aged 18 to 29 who had recovered from COVID-19.

This clone came up a few times. The gene calls are TRBV6-6 and TRBJ1-4; TRBD1 matches 10 bases. The V and J ends lost 5 bases and 7 bases, in that order; junction bases with no gene match: 4. The CDR3 totals 14 residues. CDR1 is MNHNY and CDR2 is SVGAGI in the germline V gene (reference sequence). Here the CDR3 DNA reads TGTGCCAGCAGTCGCGGGACAGGGGTTGAAAAACTGTTTTTT. This codes for CASSRGTGVEKLFF.

As concerns this clone: Distinct nucleotide sequences in the sample also encode this CDR3. The chain joins TRBV5-1 to TRBJ1-4; 8 nucleotides match TRBD1. Germline V CDR1 and CDR2: SGHRS, YFSETQ. This CDR3 comprises 14 residues. V trimming: 2 bases; J trimming: 8 bases; junction bases outside the gene matches: 5. The CDR3 DNA sequence: TGCGCCAGCAGCTTCGGACAGGGCGGGGAAAAACTGTTTTTT. Translation gives CASSFGQGGEKLFF.

The genes are TRBV25-1 and TRBJ1-1, with 8 bases aligning to TRBD1. V shed 6 bases and J 4 bases; nucleotides not matched to a gene: 10. From germline, CDR1 is MGHDK and CDR2 SYGVNS. This CDR3 is 15 amino acids long. In DNA form, the CDR3 reads TGTGCCAGCAGCGCATCGTGGACAGGGATCACTGAAGCTTTCTTT. Encoded protein: CASSASWTGITEAFF.

The rearrangement joins TRBV18 to TRBJ1-5, with D perhaps matching TRBD1 (5 bases). The CDR3 sequence is 16 residues long. The ends were cut back, 3 bases at V and 4 bases at J, with 16 bases in the middle. Germline V lookup: CDR1 KGHSH, CDR2 LQKENI. The CDR3 DNA follows: TGTGCCAGCTCACCGAACGAAAGGGCAGGGAATCAGCCCCAGCATTTT. It translates to CASSPNERAGNQPQHF.

This clone has a handful of counts. J is TRBJ2-1 and V is TRBV12-3 or TRBV12-4; D is uncertain. With 7 bases removed from V and 8 bases from J, the gap between germline ends came to 15 bases. This CDR3 contains 13 residues. The CDR3 nucleotides read TGTGCCAGCAAGTCAGGAATATCCGATGAGCAGTTCTTC. Translated, it gives CASKSGISDEQFF.

This chain connects TRBV19 to TRBJ1-5, with a tentative D call TRBD1 (6 bases). Per the germline V gene, CDR1 is LNHDA and CDR2 is SQIVND (reference sequence). This CDR3 is built from 14 residues. Deletions cut 6 bases from V and 5 bases from J, with 14 bases between. The CDR3 sequence: CASRSDSQYQPQHF. In DNA, the CDR3 is TGTGCCAGTAGATCGGACAGTCAATATCAGCCCCAGCATTTT.

The chain is built from TRBV28 and TRBJ1-2; D unclear. Germline lookup yields CDR1 MDHEN and CDR2 SYDVKM. The CDR3 covers 12 residues. The V end was cut by 7 bases, the J end by 2 bases, with 8 bases between. The CDR3 spells CASNSGNYGYTF. DNA for the CDR3: TGTGCCAGCAATAGCGGGAACTATGGCTACACCTTC.

The chain employs TRBV28 and TRBJ2-1; 9 positions match TRBD2. This CDR3 comprises 16 residues. V shed 5 bases, J shed 4 bases, and the junction held 9 bases outside the gene matches. In germline, CDR1 is MDHEN, CDR2 SYDVKM. The CDR3 region is CASSTATSGHYNEQFF. The CDR3 coding sequence is TGTGCCAGCAGTACCGCGACTAGCGGCCATTACAATGAGCAGTTCTTC. Full variable domain (missing parts from reference TRBV28 and TRBJ2-1): DVKVTQSSRYLVKRTGEKVFLECVQDMDHENMFWYRQDPGLGLRLIYFSYDVKMKEKGDIPEGYSVSREKKERFSLILESASTNQTSMYLCASSTATSGHYNEQFFGPGTRLTVL.

The rearrangement uses TRBV28 and TRBJ1-6, with D perhaps TRBD1 (5 bases). The V gene lost 5 bases and the J gene lost 4 bases, with 12 bases spanning the gap. The germline CDR1 and CDR2 sequences are MDHEN and SYDVKM. This CDR3 region has 15 residues. CDR3 coding DNA: TGTGCCAGCAGTCCCCCCGACAGTTATAATTCACCCCTCCACTTT. Amino acid sequence: CASSPPDSYNSPLHF.

This clone is a singleton in its sample. The V gene is TRBV3-1 (or the pseudogene TRBV3-2), the J gene TRBJ1-2; 10 nucleotides agree with TRBD1. Trimming removed 6 bases from V and 4 bases from J; junction bases left unmatched: 11. The length of the CDR3 is 16 residues. Germline-derived CDR1 and CDR2 are LGHDT and YNNKEL (reference sequence). CDR3 bases: TGTGCCAGCAGTCCCGGACAGGGGGGAAGGTCCTATGGCTACACCTTC. Translating gives CASSPGQGGRSYGYTF.

The rearrangement links TRBV29-1 to TRBJ1-2; D is perhaps TRBD1 (6 bases). Germline V gives CDR1 SQVTM, CDR2 ANQGSEA. Trimming took off 4 bases at V and 8 bases at J, with 11 bases between the two ends. CDR3 length equals 11 residues. CDR3 residues: CSVGSGDGYTF. CDR3 nucleotide sequence: TGCAGCGTTGGGTCAGGGGACGGCTACACCTTC.

The V gene is TRBV28, the J gene TRBJ2-1; D remains unclear. CDR3 length: 13 amino acids. The V end lost 3 bases, the J end lost 2 bases, and 5 bases lay between the germline ends. CDR1 MDHEN and CDR2 SYDVKM come from the germline V gene. The CDR3 loop is CASSFYTYNEQFF. CDR3 nucleotides: TGTGCCAGCAGTTTTTACACCTACAATGAGCAGTTCTTC.

V is TRBV3-1 (or the pseudogene TRBV3-2) and J is TRBJ2-7, with a weak D call TRBD1 (5 bases). The V gene lost 4 bases and the J gene lost 3 bases, with 16 bases spanning the gap. Germline CDR1 is LGHDT and CDR2 is YNNKEL (reference sequence). The CDR3 is made up of 15 amino acids. This CDR3 is CASSRTRTRDYEQYF. CDR3 nucleotides: TGTGCCAGCAGCCGGACGAGGACACGCGACTACGAGCAGTACTTC.

The chain combines TRBV7-3 with TRBJ2-5; 10 nucleotides match TRBD1. This CDR3 contains 16 residues. The V gene end was trimmed by 1 base and the J gene end by 5 bases; junction bases not matched to a gene: 7. The germline CDR1 and CDR2 sequences are SGHTA and FQGTGA. The CDR3 sequence: CASSLKTGGSPETQYF. The CDR3 coding sequence is TGTGCCAGCAGCTTAAAGACAGGGGGCTCCCCGGAGACCCAGTACTTC.

The chain is built from TRBV7-9 and TRBJ2-3; D perhaps matches TRBD1 (5 bases). Germline CDR1 SEHNR, CDR2 FQNEAQ (reference sequence). The V gene lost 4 bases and the J gene lost 4 bases, with 15 bases spanning the gap. The CDR3 length is 15 residues. CDR3 bases: TGTGCCAGCAGCTCCACGGACGTGGGGCCAGATACGCAGTATTTT. It is translated as CASSSTDVGPDTQYF.

The rearrangement uses TRBV7-2 and TRBJ2-7, with D perhaps TRBD1 (5 bases). V gave up 1 base and J gave up 2 bases, with 12 bases separating them. This CDR3 comprises 15 residues. Germline loops: CDR1 SGHTA, CDR2 FQGNSA. Here the CDR3 reads CASSLGYGRAYEQYF. The CDR3 coding sequence is TGTGCCAGCAGCTTAGGCTACGGCAGGGCCTACGAGCAGTACTTC.

The rearrangement joins TRBV3-1 (or the pseudogene TRBV3-2) to TRBJ2-7; the D gene is possibly TRBD2 (6 bases). CDR3 length: 15 amino acids. Per the germline V gene, CDR1 is LGHDT and CDR2 is YNNKEL (reference sequence). V was trimmed by 1 base and J by 3 bases, leaving 13 bases between them. As DNA, the CDR3 is TGTGCCAGCAGCCAAGGGCAACTAGCACTCTACGAGCAGTACTTC. The encoded protein is CASSQGQLALYEQYF.

Details on this clone: This same CDR3 is encoded by further DNA sequences in the sample. The chain carries TRBV18 and TRBJ1-1; a weak D match, TRBD1 (5 bases). The CDR3 contains 13 residues. Trimming removed 6 bases at V and 1 base at J, with 9 bases between. Per the germline V gene, CDR1 is KGHSH and CDR2 is LQKENI. CDR3 region: CASSPDKNTEAFF. The CDR3 region has the DNA TGTGCCAGCTCCCCGGACAAGAACACTGAAGCTTTCTTT.

The chain has TRBV18 and TRBJ1-1; a possible D gene is TRBD1 (6 bases). With 0 bases removed from V and 3 bases from J, the gap between germline ends came to 23 bases. Germline CDR1 and CDR2: KGHSH and LQKENI. CDR3 size: 19 residues. The CDR3 here is CASSPPRWWSRGADTEAFF. The CDR3 DNA is TGTGCCAGCTCACCACCTCGGTGGTGGTCTCGGGGGGCGGACACTGAAGCTTTCTTT.

A few counts support this clone. This chain uses TRBV6-5 with TRBJ1-1, with D perhaps matching TRBD1 (5 bases). The CDR3 is made up of 14 amino acids. Trimming left V 0 bases short and J 6 bases short, with 11 bases between. Germline CDR1 MNHEY, CDR2 SVGAGI. The DNA for the CDR3 is TGTGCCAGCAGTTACTCCTCAGGGTCTCCTGAAGCTTTCTTT. Its translation is CASSYSSGSPEAFF.

The chain is built from TRBV19 and TRBJ1-5; TRBD1 might be the D (5 bases). Trimming took 6 bases from V and 3 from J, leaving 12 bases between them. Germline CDR1 is LNHDA and CDR2 is SQIVND (reference sequence). The CDR3 loop spans 14 amino acids. The CDR3 nucleotides read TGTGCCAGTAGCCGGGGGGTGGTCAATCAGCCCCAGCATTTT. It translates to CASSRGVVNQPQHF.

The chain is built from TRBV6-1 and TRBJ2-7; a possible D gene is TRBD2 (6 bases). In germline, CDR1 is MNHNS, CDR2 SASEGT. V lost 1 base to trimming and J lost 6 bases, with 10 bases between them. The CDR3 totals 13 residues. CDR3 loop: CASSEGGGVEQYF. CDR3 sequence (DNA): TGTGCCAGCAGTGAAGGGGGCGGGGTCGAGCAGTACTTC.

V and J are TRBV9 and TRBJ1-2; D uncertain. The CDR3 extends over 15 amino acids. In germline, CDR1 is SGDLS, CDR2 YYNGEE. V lost 5 bases and J 4 bases, leaving 18 bases between the germline ends. CDR3 region: CASSSLPGPTYGYTF. For the CDR3, the DNA is TGTGCCAGCAGTTCCCTCCCGGGTCCAACCTATGGCTACACCTTC.

The chain joins TRBV5-1 to TRBJ2-3; 10 nucleotides match TRBD1. The V gene's germline CDR1 is SGHRS and CDR2 YFSETQ. J gave up 1 base and V 7 bases, and 21 bases lay outside the gene matches. The CDR3 consists of 20 residues. This CDR3 reads CASGLRDRGMATLGTDTQYF. The CDR3 DNA reads as TGCGCCAGCGGACTACGGGACAGGGGCATGGCGACCCTGGGCACAGATACGCAGTATTTT.